One sample yielded the 30 T cell receptor beta chains listed below, sequenced in a study of blood T cell repertoires in COVID-19. Using immunoSEQ multiplex PCR, the repertoire was profiled, and TCRdb retains in-frame clones only, with some absent. The sample comprises under 200,000 clones, around 85% of which are singletons, and 0.65% to 0.95% rests with the top ten. The sequencing input was peripheral blood. These receptors all stem from a woman aged 70 to 79 with acute or convalescent COVID-19.

This clone has a handful of counts. The rearrangement uses TRBV5-4 and TRBJ2-5, with TRBD2 identical over 11 bases. J lost 5 bases, V lost 1 base, and 10 bases had no gene match. This CDR3 has 17 residues. Germline lookup yields CDR1 SGHNT and CDR2 YYREEE (reference sequence). The CDR3 DNA sequence: TGTGCCAGCAGCTTGTCCCCGGGACTAGCGGTTGGGGAGACCCAGTACTTC. Translation gives CASSLSPGLAVGETQYF.

To note about this clone: This specimen includes other DNA sequences encoding the same CDR3. V is TRBV11-2 and J is TRBJ1-2; D is possibly TRBD1 (5 bases). CDR3 length equals 14 residues. Germline CDR1 and CDR2: SGHAT and FQNNGV. V was cut by 3 bases and J by 5 bases, with 13 bases left in between. DNA for the CDR3: TGTGCCAGCAGCTTGGGGCAGGGAGGGTATGGCTACACCTTC. This translates into CASSLGQGGYGYTF.

CDR3: CASGAATNEKLFF. CDR3 coding DNA: TGTGCCAGCGGAGCAGCAACTAATGAAAAACTGTTTTTT. This chain joins TRBV19 and TRBJ1-4; unclear D gene. Trimming removed 9 bases from V and 0 bases from J, with 8 bases in between. CDR1 and CDR2 from the germline V gene are LNHDA and SQIVND (reference sequence). The CDR3 has 13 amino acids.

The chain uses TRBV27 and TRBJ1-1; 7 bases agree with TRBD1. Germline-derived CDR1 and CDR2 are MNHEY and SMNVEV (reference sequence). The CDR3 has 15 amino acids. V lost 7 bases, J lost 3 bases, and 11 bases stayed unmatched. For the CDR3, the DNA is TGTGCCAGCATGTGGGATAATACAGGGGACACTGAAGCTTTCTTT. It specifies CASMWDNTGDTEAFF.

This chain connects TRBV9 to TRBJ2-2; 11 nucleotides line up with TRBD2. The trim removed 2 bases at V and 1 base at J, leaving 4 bases unmatched. Germline V lookup: CDR1 SGDLS, CDR2 YYNGEE. The CDR3 is 17 amino acids. Here the CDR3 DNA reads TGTGCCAGCAGCGTCCTGGGACTAGCGGAGAACACCGGGGAGCTGTTTTTT. It is translated as CASSVLGLAENTGELFF.

Only one count was recorded for this clone. This chain uses TRBV19 with TRBJ1-2; 9 nucleotides agree with TRBD1. V lost 6 bases, J lost 8 bases, and 13 bases stayed unmatched. The CDR3 loop spans 15 amino acids. The germline CDR1 and CDR2 sequences are LNHDA and SQIVND (reference sequence). As DNA, the CDR3 is TGTGCCAGTAGACCCCGGACAGGGGACCTAGGAGGCTACACCTTC. It translates to CASRPRTGDLGGYTF.

The rearrangement links TRBV13 to TRBJ1-6; D is ambiguous. V shed 0 bases and J shed 8 bases, with 11 bases lying between them. This CDR3 is built from 15 residues. Germline V gene data show CDR1 as PRHDT and CDR2 as FYEKMQ (reference sequence). In nucleotides, the CDR3 is TGTGCCAGCAGCTTAGGGTCGGGGATAGATTCACCCCTCCACTTT. Its translation is CASSLGSGIDSPLHF.

The J gene is TRBJ2-1, the V gene TRBV27; 10 positions match TRBD2. The trim removed 5 bases at V and 4 bases at J, leaving 8 bases unmatched. CDR1 MNHEY and CDR2 SMNVEV come from the germline V gene (reference sequence). The CDR3 is 16 residues long. The CDR3 region is CASSVTSSGGYNEQFF. CDR3 nucleotides: TGTGCCAGCAGTGTGACTTCTAGCGGGGGTTACAATGAGCAGTTCTTC.

This chain uses TRBV5-1 with TRBJ2-2; D is possibly TRBD2 (7 bases). The CDR3 contains 17 residues. Looked up from germline, CDR1 is SGHRS and CDR2 is YFSETQ. Trimming stripped 5 bases from V and 4 bases from J, with 21 bases between. The CDR3 spells CASRGGGLRQTTGELFF. The CDR3 DNA follows: TGCGCCAGCAGAGGGGGGGGCCTGAGACAAACCACCGGGGAGCTGTTTTTT.

V gene TRBV7-2 combines with J gene TRBJ2-1; the match to TRBD2 covers 10 bases. Trimming at V came to 0 bases and at J to 8 bases, leaving 7 bases not matched to a gene. The CDR3 extends over 16 amino acids. Germline CDR1 reads SGHTA; CDR2 reads FQGNSA. The CDR3 DNA reads TGTGCCAGCAGCTTAGCCGGGGCTAGCGGGAGCTATGAGCAGTTCTTC. Amino acid sequence: CASSLAGASGSYEQFF.

The chain has TRBV3-1 (or the pseudogene TRBV3-2) and TRBJ1-3; no clear D. The CDR3 has 14 residues. Germline CDR1 is LGHDT and CDR2 is YNNKEL (reference sequence). Trimming cost V 2 bases and J 2 bases, with 7 bases left between them. The CDR3, as DNA: TGTGCCAGCAGCCAACAGGTTGCTGGAAACACCATATATTTT. Translated: CASSQQVAGNTIYF.

V and J are TRBV6-5 and TRBJ1-6; D possibly corresponds to TRBD1 (5 bases). V was pared by 7 bases and J by 7 bases, with 14 bases between. The CDR3 spans 14 residues. Germline CDR1 and CDR2: MNHEY and SVGAGI. CDR3 residues: CASIISGRNSPLHF. The CDR3 nucleotides are TGTGCCAGCATTATCTCAGGGCGGAATTCACCCCTCCACTTT.

The chain has TRBV18 and TRBJ1-6, with TRBD1 as a possible D gene (5 bases). V was clipped by 2 bases and J by 4 bases, with 24 bases between them. This CDR3 has 20 amino acids. Germline CDR1 reads KGHSH; CDR2 reads LQKENI. In DNA form, the CDR3 reads TGTGCCAGCTCACCAACTCAGTTGCGGACAAATCCGGATTATAATTCACCCCTCCACTTT. Its protein is CASSPTQLRTNPDYNSPLHF.

Regarding this clone: Additional DNA sequences in this sample encode the identical CDR3. This chain links TRBV7-9 with TRBJ2-2; tentatively, D is TRBD2 (6 bases). Germline V gene data show CDR1 as SEHNR and CDR2 as FQNEAQ (reference sequence). Between the trimmed V and J ends, which lost 3 bases and 0 bases, there was a span of 8 bases. The CDR3 sequence is 15 residues long. The CDR3 sequence is CASSFGTANTGELFF. CDR3 DNA sequence: TGTGCCAGCAGCTTCGGGACTGCGAACACCGGGGAGCTGTTTTTT.

V and J are TRBV4-1 and TRBJ1-2, with 10 bases identical to TRBD1. This CDR3 spans 16 amino acids. The V and J ends lost 0 bases and 2 bases, in that order; junction bases with no gene match: 3. Germline V gene data show CDR1 as MGHRA and CDR2 as YSYEKL. The CDR3 reads CASSQDGGQGNYGYTF. DNA of the CDR3: TGCGCCAGCAGCCAAGATGGGGGACAGGGGAACTATGGCTACACCTTC.

This clone was observed a single time. A junction boundary mismatches the germline segment, possibly from a read error. This chain connects TRBV27 to TRBJ2-1; 12 bases align to TRBD2. The CDR3 covers 14 residues. Germline loops: CDR1 MNHEY, CDR2 SMNVEV (reference sequence). CDR3 amino acids: CASSLFVLASGRVF. The CDR3 coding sequence is TGTGCCAGCAGTTTATTCGTTTTAGCTAGCGGGAGGGTCTTC.

The chain has TRBV2 and TRBJ1-3; D is unresolved. Per the germline V gene, CDR1 is SNHLY and CDR2 is FYNNEI. The CDR3 spans 15 residues. V lost 4 bases, J lost 5 bases, and 15 bases lay in between. CDR3 sequence: CASSVPGALRNTIYF. Written as DNA, the CDR3 is TGTGCCAGCAGTGTACCGGGAGCTCTAAGAAACACCATATATTTT.

This rearrangement joins TRBV5-4 to TRBJ2-1; TRBD2 might be the D (5 bases). The CDR3 is 16 amino acids. With 0 bases removed from V and 9 bases from J, the gap between germline ends came to 19 bases. Germline-derived CDR1 and CDR2 are SGHNT and YYREEE (reference sequence). CDR3 protein: CASSLDQGSGRSEQFF. The CDR3 DNA is TGTGCCAGCAGCTTGGATCAAGGGTCTGGGAGAAGTGAGCAGTTCTTC.

The chain recombines TRBV5-1 with TRBJ2-2; no firm D call. The CDR3 length is 15 residues. Trimming shortened V by 5 bases and J by 1 base, and 12 bases separated the two germline ends. Looked up from germline, CDR1 is SGHRS and CDR2 is YFSETQ. CDR3 coding DNA: TGCGCCAGCAGTTTCCGAGGCCAGAACACCGGGGAGCTGTTTTTT. This translates into CASSFRGQNTGELFF.

The rearrangement joins TRBV6-4 to TRBJ2-1, with 11 nucleotides matching TRBD2. CDR1 is MRHNA and CDR2 is SNTAGT in the germline V gene. This CDR3 has 15 amino acids. The V and J ends lost 6 bases and 7 bases, in that order; junction bases with no gene match: 8. CDR3 coding DNA: TGTGCCAGCAGAATCACTAGCGGGAGCCGTAATGAGCAGTTCTTC. This sequence encodes CASRITSGSRNEQFF.

This chain links TRBV10-3 with TRBJ1-2; TRBD1 matches at 12 bases. CDR1 is ENHRY, CDR2 SYGVKD, per germline. V lost 0 bases, J lost 8 bases, and 4 bases stayed unmatched. The CDR3 loop spans 15 amino acids. CDR3 DNA: TGTGCCATCAGTGAGTCGGGGGACAGGGGGCAGGGCTACACCTTC. Translation gives CAISESGDRGQGYTF.

The J gene is TRBJ2-1, the V gene TRBV29-1, with D hard to call. The CDR3 loop spans 16 amino acids. With 7 bases removed from V and 3 bases from J, the gap between germline ends came to 22 bases. The germline V gene encodes CDR1 SQVTM and CDR2 ANQGSEA. CDR3 in DNA: TGCAGCGGGGTCGGCGCTTGGGTTTCAGGCTACAATGAGCAGTTCTTC. Translated, it gives CSGVGAWVSGYNEQFF.

The V call is TRBV28, the J call TRBJ1-3; D call uncertain. CDR1 and CDR2 (germline): MDHEN, SYDVKM. Trimming shortened V by 3 bases and J by 0 bases, and 3 bases separated the two germline ends. CDR3 length equals 13 residues. The CDR3 nucleotides are TGTGCCAGCAGTTTCCTCTCTGGAAACACCATATATTTT. As protein: CASSFLSGNTIYF. Full variable domain (missing parts from reference TRBV28 and TRBJ1-3): DVKVTQSSRYLVKRTGEKVFLECVQDMDHENMFWYRQDPGLGLRLIYFSYDVKMKEKGDIPEGYSVSREKKERFSLILESASTNQTSMYLCASSFLSGNTIYFGEGSWLTVV.

This chain links TRBV29-1 with TRBJ2-7, with 7 bases matching TRBD1. V lost 5 bases, J lost 0 bases, and 4 bases stayed unmatched. From germline, CDR1 is SQVTM and CDR2 ANQGSEA. The CDR3 contains 13 residues. CDR3 nucleotides: TGCAGCGTTCTCAGGGGGAGCTCCTACGAGCAGTACTTC. Translated, it gives CSVLRGSSYEQYF.

The V call is TRBV3-1 (or the pseudogene TRBV3-2), the J call TRBJ1-1, with 12 bases lining up with TRBD1. J lost 4 bases, V lost 4 bases, and 10 bases had no gene match. Germline assignment: CDR1 LGHDT and CDR2 YNNKEL (reference sequence). This CDR3 is built from 17 residues. This CDR3 is CASSRSKGTGGSTEAFF. CDR3 in DNA: TGTGCCAGCAGCCGATCGAAGGGGACAGGGGGCAGCACTGAAGCTTTCTTT.

This clone has a handful of counts. The sample contains more than one DNA sequence encoding this CDR3. V is TRBV7-2 and J is TRBJ2-1, with D possibly TRBD1 on 5 matching bases. The CDR3 is 13 amino acids. CDR1 and CDR2 (germline): SGHTA, FQGNSA. The V end was cut by 3 bases, the J end by 3 bases, with 6 bases between. For the CDR3, the DNA is TGTGCCAGCAGCTTCCAGGGCTACAATGAGCAGTTCTTC. Protein product: CASSFQGYNEQFF.

This sequence joins TRBV7-8 and TRBJ1-5, with 8 bases that match TRBD1. V was pared by 3 bases and J by 7 bases, with 5 bases of the junction left unmatched. Germline CDR1 reads SGHVS; CDR2 reads FQNEAQ. The CDR3 runs to 14 residues. The CDR3: CASSFYRGYQPQHF. The CDR3 bases are TGTGCCAGCAGCTTTTACAGGGGGTACCAGCCCCAGCATTTT.

The chain combines TRBV5-4 with TRBJ1-6; D gene uncertain. Germline CDR1 reads SGHNT; CDR2 reads YYREEE (reference sequence). The germline V and J ends were trimmed by 1 base and 7 bases, with 3 bases remaining between them. The CDR3 is made up of 12 amino acids. This chain's CDR3 is CASSLLNSPLHF. The CDR3, as DNA: TGTGCCAGCAGCTTGTTAAATTCACCCCTCCACTTT.

V is TRBV3-1 (or the pseudogene TRBV3-2) and J is TRBJ2-2; 11 positions match TRBD1. The ends lost 2 bases at V and 5 bases at J; junction bases unmatched: 13. Germline V gene sequence: CDR1 LGHDT, CDR2 YNNKEL (reference sequence). The CDR3 contains 19 residues. CDR3 amino acids: CASSQLARDRGSRTGELFF. In DNA form, the CDR3 reads TGTGCCAGCAGCCAATTGGCTCGGGACAGGGGGTCGAGGACCGGGGAGCTGTTTTTT.

This clone has more than one count but fewer than ten. The chain carries TRBV2 and TRBJ2-1; 10 bases align to TRBD1. In germline, CDR1 is SNHLY, CDR2 FYNNEI. V dropped 7 bases and J dropped 4; count of bases not matched to a gene: 4. This CDR3 has 14 residues. In nucleotides, the CDR3 is TGTGCCAGCAATCCGGGACAGGGGTACAATGAGCAGTTCTTC. It translates to CASNPGQGYNEQFF.